Below, 26 T cell receptor beta chains from the same sample are listed, as sequenced in a study of CD8+CD57+ T cells in acquired aplastic anemia. Individuals selected for sequencing had exhibited CD8+CD57+ cell expansion on flow cytometry. Genomic DNA, the template, was used for profiling of the TCR beta VDJ and CDR3. MiXCR, run by TCRdb on the reads, gives a single entry per CDR3 protein. In the table there are roughly 160,000 distinct CDR3 sequences, about 70% of which are singletons. The sample taken for sequencing was sorted CD4+, CD8+, or CD8+CD57+ T cells (not recorded which) from PBMCs. All receptors come from a human donor with aplastic anemia.

The chain uses TRBV2 and TRBJ2-6, with 7 bases lining up with TRBD1. CDR3 length: 21 amino acids. Germline V gives CDR1 SNHLY, CDR2 FYNNEI. The trim removed 2 bases at V and 3 bases at J, leaving 19 bases unmatched. DNA of the CDR3: TGTGCCAGCAGTGAATGGGGAACCGACAGGGAACTGTATGGTGGGGCCAACGTCCTGACTTTC. It yields the protein CASSEWGTDRELYGGANVLTF.

The CDR3 DNA reads as TGTGCCAGCAGTGACGGGACAGGGGGCTCCCCCCTCCACTTT. It codes for CASSDGTGGSPLHF. The chain uses TRBV6-4 and TRBJ1-6; 12 positions agree with TRBD1. CDR3 length: 14 amino acids. With 2 bases clipped from V and 13 bases from J, the junction kept 3 bases outside the gene matches. Germline values: CDR1 MRHNA, CDR2 SNTAGT.

The chain combines TRBV20-1 with TRBJ2-3; the match to TRBD2 covers 8 bases. Trimming cost V 3 bases and J 3 bases; bases outside gene matches: 5. From germline, CDR1 is DFQATT and CDR2 SNEGSKA (reference sequence). The length of the CDR3 is 14 residues. CDR3 sequence: CSASPTSGTDTQYF. CDR3 DNA: TGCAGTGCTAGTCCTACTAGCGGAACAGATACGCAGTATTTT.

In its sample, this clonotype was seen a few times. The rearrangement links TRBV9 to TRBJ2-7, with D possibly TRBD2 on 5 matching bases. Germline V CDR1 and CDR2: SGDLS, YYNGEE. Trimming cost V 0 bases and J 2 bases, with 12 bases left between them. The CDR3 runs to 15 residues. CDR3 nucleotides: TGTGCCAGCAGCGTAGACGGCGGGCCCACCTACGAGCAGTACTTC. As protein: CASSVDGGPTYEQYF. Filled out from reference TRBV9 and TRBJ2-7, the complete variable domain reads DSGVTQTPKHLITATGQRVTLRCSPRSGDLSVYWYQQSLDQGLQFLIQYYNGEERAKGNILERFSAQQFPDLHSELNLSSLELGDSALYFCASSVDGGPTYEQYFGPGTRLTVT.

This clonotype has a handful of counts. This chain joins TRBV19 and TRBJ2-7; TRBD2 aligns across 11 bases. This CDR3 contains 15 residues. Trimming removed 11 bases from V and 4 bases from J; junction bases left unmatched: 13. Germline CDR1 LNHDA, CDR2 SQIVND (reference sequence). The CDR3 DNA reads TGTGCCTGGAGTGCCGGGACTAGCGGACAGTACGAGCAGTACTTC. Translated: CAWSAGTSGQYEQYF.

This clonotype has a handful of counts. CDR3 residues: CASSSGGYRGSEKLFF. DNA for the CDR3: TGTGCCAGCAGCTCGGGGGGCTATAGGGGGTCTGAAAAACTGTTTTTT. The chain combines TRBV7-9 with TRBJ1-4, with D perhaps matching TRBD1 (6 bases). V lost 4 bases and J 7 bases, leaving 19 bases between the germline ends. CDR3 length: 16 amino acids. Germline V CDR1 and CDR2: SEHNR, FQNEAQ (reference sequence).

The rearrangement joins TRBV7-3 to TRBJ2-2; D gene uncertain. Germline-derived CDR1 and CDR2 are SGHTA and FQGTGA. The CDR3 runs to 12 residues. Trimming left V 7 bases short and J 6 bases short, with 9 bases between. The DNA of the CDR3 is TGTGCCAGCAACCGTCATTCCGGGGAGCTGTTTTTT. It specifies CASNRHSGELFF.

The genes are TRBV2 and TRBJ2-3; 7 bases align to TRBD1. This CDR3 is built from 13 residues. V lost 6 bases, J lost 0 bases, and 0 bases stayed unmatched. Per germline, CDR1 SNHLY and CDR2 FYNNEI. The CDR3 spells CASRGGSTDTQYF. The DNA for the CDR3 is TGTGCCAGCAGAGGGGGCAGCACAGATACGCAGTATTTT.

This clonotype was detected only a few times. The V call is TRBV9, the J call TRBJ1-2, with D uncertain. CDR1 is SGDLS, CDR2 YYNGEE, per germline. This CDR3 contains 14 residues. The ends were cut back, 3 bases at V and 4 bases at J, with 13 bases in the middle. The CDR3 loop reads CASSAGGSGYGYTF. The CDR3 nucleotides read TGTGCCAGCAGCGCGGGAGGATCTGGCTATGGCTACACCTTC.

V usage is TRBV7-9 and J usage is TRBJ2-7, with unresolved D. V dropped 5 bases and J dropped 0 bases, with 14 bases sitting between them. The CDR3 consists of 15 residues. Germline values: CDR1 SEHNR, CDR2 FQNEAQ (reference sequence). DNA of the CDR3: TGTGCCAGCAGCCGGACGCAAGACACCTCCTACGAGCAGTACTTC. This gives the protein CASSRTQDTSYEQYF. The whole variable domain, filled in from reference TRBV7-9 and TRBJ2-7, reads DTGVSQNPRHKITKRGQNVTFRCDPISEHNRLYWYRQTLGQGPEFLTYFQNEAQLEKSRLLSDRFSAERPKGSFSTLEIQRTEQGDSAMYLCASSRTQDTSYEQYFGPGTRLTVT.

The chain recombines TRBV19 with TRBJ2-7, with TRBD2 identical over 8 bases. CDR1 is LNHDA and CDR2 is SQIVND in the germline V gene (reference sequence). V dropped 5 bases and J dropped 1; count of bases not matched to a gene: 7. This CDR3 region has 15 residues. CDR3 residues: CASSSAGGPSYEQYF. Here the CDR3 DNA reads TGTGCCAGTAGTTCGGCGGGAGGCCCATCCTACGAGCAGTACTTC.

V usage is TRBV7-3 and J usage is TRBJ2-7; 11 bases are a match to TRBD2. CDR1 and CDR2 (germline): SGHTA, FQGTGA. The CDR3 covers 15 residues. The J segment lost 2 bases and the V segment lost 6 bases, leaving 6 bases of the junction unmatched. The CDR3 here is CASSAGTSGAYEQYF. In DNA, the CDR3 is TGTGCCAGCAGTGCCGGGACTAGCGGTGCCTACGAGCAGTACTTC.

The CDR3 DNA sequence: TGTGCCACCAGCAGCACTAGCGGGGGAGGAGAGACCCAGTACTTC. Translated, it gives CATSSTSGGGETQYF. The V and J genes are TRBV15 and TRBJ2-5; 11 bases line up with TRBD2. This CDR3 is built from 15 residues. The germline CDR1 and CDR2 sequences are LNHNV and YYDKDF (reference sequence). Losses at the gene ends were 3 bases for V and 4 bases for J; bases not matched to a gene: 4.

This clonotype showed up many times. The chain has TRBV7-9 and TRBJ2-1, with TRBD2 identical over 16 bases. The ends lost 6 bases at V and 12 bases at J; junction bases unmatched: 14. CDR1 and CDR2 (germline): SEHNR, FQNEAQ (reference sequence). The CDR3 extends over 17 amino acids. CDR3 nucleotides: TGTGCCAGCAGGTCCGGGACTAGCGGGAGGGCCGGCCTAGGGCAGTTCTTC. It yields the protein CASRSGTSGRAGLGQFF.

The chain couples TRBV7-2 to TRBJ2-3; D not certain. The V end lost 2 bases, the J end lost 9 bases, and 18 bases lay between the germline ends. CDR3 size: 15 residues. Per germline, CDR1 SGHTA and CDR2 FQGNSA. CDR3 region: CASSLSPGEFSTQYF. CDR3 bases: TGTGCCAGCAGCTTAAGTCCTGGAGAATTCTCCACGCAGTATTTT.

The chain uses TRBV24-1 and TRBJ1-2; 9 bases align to TRBD1. The CDR3 has 14 amino acids. The V and J ends lost 6 bases and 5 bases, in that order; junction bases with no gene match: 6. CDR1 KGHDR and CDR2 SFDVKD come from the germline V gene. CDR3 bases: TGTGCCACCAGTAGCACCGGGACAGGGTATGGCTACACCTTC. This translates into CATSSTGTGYGYTF.

The CDR3 DNA reads as TGTGCCACCAGCGGTGGGGACTACGGGGGGTCCCAGTACTTC. Its protein product is CATSGGDYGGSQYF. The chain couples TRBV15 to TRBJ2-5, with 7 bases fitting TRBD2. Per germline, CDR1 LNHNV and CDR2 YYDKDF (reference sequence). The CDR3 is 14 residues long. Germline trimming cut 5 bases from V and 9 bases from J; bases unmatched to any gene: 12.

The chain carries TRBV25-1 and TRBJ2-7; 10 bases are a match to TRBD1. V lost 6 bases, J lost 7 bases, and 9 bases stayed unmatched. This CDR3 comprises 14 residues. Germline CDR1 and CDR2: MGHDK and SYGVNS. The CDR3 here is CASSLRQGAGEQYF. The CDR3 nucleotides are TGTGCCAGCAGCCTTCGACAGGGGGCCGGAGAGCAGTACTTC.

V is TRBV7-9 and J is TRBJ1-1; D ambiguous. Trimming took 0 bases from V and 1 from J, leaving 6 bases between them. Looked up from germline, CDR1 is SEHNR and CDR2 is FQNEAQ (reference sequence). This CDR3 spans 14 amino acids. The CDR3 region is CASSLASQNTEAFF. DNA of the CDR3: TGTGCCAGCAGCTTAGCTAGCCAGAACACTGAAGCTTTCTTT.

V is TRBV7-6 and J is TRBJ2-3, with TRBD2 matching over 11 bases. Germline CDR1 is SGHVS and CDR2 is FNYEAQ. The CDR3 spans 15 residues. V was clipped by 1 base and J by 8 bases; unmatched bases: 5. CDR3 sequence: CASSLVAGGGGTQYF. The CDR3, as DNA: TGTGCCAGCAGCTTAGTAGCGGGGGGGGGGGGTACGCAGTATTTT.

The rearrangement uses TRBV10-1 and TRBJ2-1, with 15 bases identical to TRBD2. The CDR3 totals 15 residues. The germline gives CDR1 WNHNN, CDR2 SYGVQD (reference sequence). J gave up 2 bases and V 8 bases, and 1 base lay outside the gene matches. This chain's CDR3 is CASWTSGGAYNEQFF. Here the CDR3 DNA reads TGCGCCAGCTGGACTAGCGGGGGGGCCTACAATGAGCAGTTCTTC.

Concerning this clonotype: Compared with germline, one end of the junction differs, possibly owing to a read error. V and J are TRBV7-8 and TRBJ2-7; 7 nucleotides agree with TRBD1. Germline V gene data show CDR1 as SGHVS and CDR2 as FQNEAQ. The CDR3 consists of 14 residues. For the CDR3, the DNA is TGTGCCAGCAGCTCCTACAGGGGAGTAAACGAGCATGACTTC. As protein: CASSSYRGVNEHDF.

DNA for the CDR3: TGTGCCAGCAGCTCCCCCGGGGAGGGCTATGGCTACACCTTC. Its translation is CASSSPGEGYGYTF. V usage is TRBV5-5 and J usage is TRBJ1-2; no clear D. The CDR3 is made up of 14 amino acids. In germline, CDR1 is SGHKS, CDR2 YYEKEE (reference sequence). Trimming shortened V by 3 bases and J by 4 bases, and 13 bases separated the two germline ends.

V usage is TRBV7-9 and J usage is TRBJ2-5; TRBD1 agrees at 9 bases. V dropped 1 base and J dropped 5; count of bases not matched to a gene: 11. The CDR3 covers 17 residues. Germline V gene sequence: CDR1 SEHNR, CDR2 FQNEAQ (reference sequence). CDR3 DNA sequence: TGTGCCAGCAGCTTAGGCCCTGGTACAGGGGGCCTGGAGACCCAGTACTTC. Translated, it gives CASSLGPGTGGLETQYF.

The rearrangement uses TRBV2 and TRBJ2-3, with 13 bases identical to TRBD2. CDR1 is SNHLY, CDR2 FYNNEI, per germline. CDR3 length equals 17 residues. J was trimmed by 1 base and V by 1 base; bases with no gene match: 2. Here the CDR3 reads CASSEVGTSGGTDTQYF. CDR3 DNA sequence: TGTGCCAGCAGTGAAGTCGGGACTAGCGGGGGCACAGATACGCAGTATTTT.

The rearrangement links TRBV10-2 to TRBJ2-1, with D possibly being TRBD2 (5 bases). From germline, CDR1 is WSHSY and CDR2 SAAADI. V gave up 10 bases and J gave up 0 bases, with 10 bases separating them. This CDR3 has 13 amino acids. As DNA, the CDR3 is TGCGCCACGATCCGGGACTCCTACAATGAGCAGTTCTTC. Translating it yields CATIRDSYNEQFF.